This T cell receptor beta chain was sequenced during a study of T-cell reconstitution after alpha-beta-depleted transplantation in children. The V end was cut by 1 base, the J end by 2 bases, with 8 bases between. Per the germline V gene, CDR1 is SGHVS and CDR2 is FNYEAQ. This CDR3 spans 14 amino acids. Preparation of the TCRbeta library was carried out with unique molecular identifiers. TCRdb redid the calling of the PCR reads with MiXCR, one entry per CDR3 protein. The top ten hold roughly a third of the sample, which has 200,000 to 250,000 distinct CDR3 sequences, around 8.4% seen once. In its sample, this clonotype was seen a few times.

Sample: PBMCs, mostly from graft donor cells, taken 360 days after TCRalphabeta/CD19-depleted stem cell transplant. The chain combines TRBV7-6 with TRBJ2-5; D gene unclear. This TCR was sampled from a male patient aged 2 to 9 who had a stem cell transplant for acute myeloid leukemia, so the T cells may come from the graft donor. CDR3 in DNA: TGTGCCAGCAGCTTAGACACCGGGCAAGAGACCCAGTACTTC. Protein: CASSLDTGQETQYF.